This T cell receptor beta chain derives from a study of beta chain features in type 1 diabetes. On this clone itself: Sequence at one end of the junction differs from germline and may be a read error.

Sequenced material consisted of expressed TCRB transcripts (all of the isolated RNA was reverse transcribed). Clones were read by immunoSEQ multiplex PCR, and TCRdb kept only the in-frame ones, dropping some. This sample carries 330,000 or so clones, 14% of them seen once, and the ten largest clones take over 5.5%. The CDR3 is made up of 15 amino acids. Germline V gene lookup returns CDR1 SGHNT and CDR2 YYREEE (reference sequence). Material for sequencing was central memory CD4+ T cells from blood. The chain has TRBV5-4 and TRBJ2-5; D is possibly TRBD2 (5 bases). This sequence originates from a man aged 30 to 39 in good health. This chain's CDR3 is CTSSAPGTGRETQYF. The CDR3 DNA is TGTACCAGCAGCGCCCCGGGAACGGGGAGAGAGACCCAGTACTTC.